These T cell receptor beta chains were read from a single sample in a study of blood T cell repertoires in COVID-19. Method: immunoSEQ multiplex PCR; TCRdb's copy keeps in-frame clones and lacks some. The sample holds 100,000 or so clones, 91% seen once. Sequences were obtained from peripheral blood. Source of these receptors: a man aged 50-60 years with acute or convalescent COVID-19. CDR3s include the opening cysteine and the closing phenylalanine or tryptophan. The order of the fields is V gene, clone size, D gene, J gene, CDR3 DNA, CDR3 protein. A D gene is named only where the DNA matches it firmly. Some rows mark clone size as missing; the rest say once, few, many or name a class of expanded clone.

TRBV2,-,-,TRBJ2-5,TGTGCCAGCAAGGGGGACCAAGAGACCCAGTACTTC,CASKGDQETQYF
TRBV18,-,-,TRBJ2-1,TGTGCCAGCTCAGTTCGTCAGGGAAACAATGAGCAGTTCTTC,CASSVRQGNNEQFF
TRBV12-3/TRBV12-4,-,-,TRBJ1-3,TGTGCCAGCAGTTTAGGACAGGCAGGCACCATATATTTT,CASSLGQAGTIYF
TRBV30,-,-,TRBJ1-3,TGTGCCTGGAGGGTGGCAGGCTCTGGAAACACCATATATTTT,CAWRVAGSGNTIYF
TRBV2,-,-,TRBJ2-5,TGTGCCAGCACAGGGTTGGAGACCCAGTACTTC,CASTGLETQYF
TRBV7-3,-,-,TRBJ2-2,TGTGCCAGCAGCTTATCCAGGATTAACACCGGGGAGCTGTTTTTT,CASSLSRINTGELFF
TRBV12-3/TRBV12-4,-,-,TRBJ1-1,TGTGCCAGCAACCGGGGGGAGAACACTGAAGCTTTCTTT,CASNRGENTEAFF
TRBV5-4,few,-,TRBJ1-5,TGTGCCAGCAGCTTGGGAGGGATTCAGCCCCAGCATTTT,CASSLGGIQPQHF
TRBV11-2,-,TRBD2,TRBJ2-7,TGTGCCAGCAGGTCGGCCTCGGGGGGCGAGCAGTACTTC,CASRSASGGEQYF
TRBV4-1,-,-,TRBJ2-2,TGCGCCAGCAGCCAAGGTCAGGGATTGGACACCGGGGAGCTGTTTTTT,CASSQGQGLDTGELFF
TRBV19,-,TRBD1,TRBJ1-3,TGTGCCAGTAGATCCGGACAGGGCTCTGGAAACACCATATATTTT,CASRSGQGSGNTIYF
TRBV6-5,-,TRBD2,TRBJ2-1,TGTGCCAGCAGTTACTGGGGGGGGGAGTACAATGAGCAGTTCTTC,CASSYWGGEYNEQFF
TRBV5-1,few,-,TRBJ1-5,TGCGCCAGCAGCCCGGCTGGGGGGGAACAGCCCCAGCATTTT,CASSPAGGEQPQHF
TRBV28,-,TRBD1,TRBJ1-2,TGTGCCAGCAGTCCCGGGACAGGGGGTATCTATGGCTACACCTTC,CASSPGTGGIYGYTF
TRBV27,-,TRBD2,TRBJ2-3,TGTGCCAGCAGTCGGCCCAGCGGGGGTAGCACAGATACGCAGTATTTT,CASSRPSGGSTDTQYF
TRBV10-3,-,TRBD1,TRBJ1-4,TGTGCCATCAGTTCCGGGACAGGGGGCCGGCATGAAAAACTGTTTTTT,CAISSGTGGRHEKLFF
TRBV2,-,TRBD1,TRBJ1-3,TGTGCCAGCAGTCGTAACAGGGGCCTGGCCGGAAACACCATATATTTT,CASSRNRGLAGNTIYF
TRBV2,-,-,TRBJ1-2,TGTGCCAGCAGTGATATTCCGACTGCCGGGGGCTACACCTTC,CASSDIPTAGGYTF
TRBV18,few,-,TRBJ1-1,TGTGCCAGCTCAGAGGGTATGAACACTGAAGCTTTCTTT,CASSEGMNTEAFF
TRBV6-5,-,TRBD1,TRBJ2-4,TGTGCCAGCAGCCAGGAAGGGACAGGCGACGCCATTCAGTACTTC,CASSQEGTGDAIQYF
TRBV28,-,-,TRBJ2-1,TGTGCCAGCAGTCCGTCGGTCAATGAGCAGTTCTTC,CASSPSVNEQFF
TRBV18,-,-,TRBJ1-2,TGTGCCAGCTCTAACCGGGGGGCCTCCCATGGCTACACCTTC,CASSNRGASHGYTF
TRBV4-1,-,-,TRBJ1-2,TGCGCCAGCAGCCAAGCCGCGGGGGAAGGCTATGGCTACACCTTC,CASSQAAGEGYGYTF
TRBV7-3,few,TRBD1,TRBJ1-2,TGTGCCAGCAGCTCACAGGGGGCCGGGGGCTACACCTTC,CASSSQGAGGYTF
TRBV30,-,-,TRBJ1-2,TGTGCCTGGGAAACATCAAACTATGGCTACACCTTC,CAWETSNYGYTF
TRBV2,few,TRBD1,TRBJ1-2,TGTGCCAGCAGATTGGACAGGTCGAACTATGGCTACACCTTC,CASRLDRSNYGYTF
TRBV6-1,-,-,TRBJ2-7,TGTGCCAGCAGTGACCGACTAGGTCTCTCCTACGAGCAGTACTTC,CASSDRLGLSYEQYF
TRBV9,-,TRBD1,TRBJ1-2,TGTGCCAGCAGCTCGTTGCGGGGACAGGGGAATGGCTACACCTTC,CASSSLRGQGNGYTF
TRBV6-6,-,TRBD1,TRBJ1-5,TGTGCCAGCAGTATGAACAGGGGGCAAGGTCAGCCCCAGCATTTT,CASSMNRGQGQPQHF
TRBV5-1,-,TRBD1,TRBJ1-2,TGCGCCAGCAGCGTTGACAGGGGAGCTGGCTACACCTTC,CASSVDRGAGYTF
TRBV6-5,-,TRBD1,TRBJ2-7,TGTGCCAGTAGGGACAGGGGGACAATGGAGCAGTACTTC,CASRDRGTMEQYF
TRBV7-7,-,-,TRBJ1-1,TGTGCCAGCAGCTTATCGGGGGGGACTGAAGCTTTCTTT,CASSLSGGTEAFF